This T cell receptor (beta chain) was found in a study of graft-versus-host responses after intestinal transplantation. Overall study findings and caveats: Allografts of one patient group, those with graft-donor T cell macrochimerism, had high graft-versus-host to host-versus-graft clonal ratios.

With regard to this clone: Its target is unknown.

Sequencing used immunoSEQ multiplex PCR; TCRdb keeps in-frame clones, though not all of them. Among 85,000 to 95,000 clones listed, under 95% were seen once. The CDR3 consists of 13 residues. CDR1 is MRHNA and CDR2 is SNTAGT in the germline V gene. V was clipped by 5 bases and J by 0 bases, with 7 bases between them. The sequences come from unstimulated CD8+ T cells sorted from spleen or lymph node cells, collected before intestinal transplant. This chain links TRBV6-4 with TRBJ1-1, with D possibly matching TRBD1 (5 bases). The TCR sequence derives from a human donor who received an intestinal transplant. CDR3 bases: TGTGCCAGCAGTCAAGGGGTGAACACTGAAGCTTTCTTT. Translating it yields CASSQGVNTEAFF.